This note documents a single T cell receptor (beta chain) sequence. The germline V and J ends were trimmed by 6 bases and 4 bases, with 10 bases remaining between them. CDR3 length: 13 residues. CDR1 is LNHDA, CDR2 SQIVND, per germline (reference sequence). These data belong to a study of OX40 agonist ivuxolimab in advanced cancers. Generated by immunoSEQ multiplex PCR, the TCRdb table keeps only in-frame clones and is missing some. In the table there are approximately 98,000 clones, less than 85% of which are singletons. The input for sequencing was CD4+ or CD8+ T cells sorted from blood, taken in a trial of the OX40 agonist ivuxolimab. This receptor was identified in an adult with an advanced solid tumor such as melanoma, head and neck, liver or kidney cancer. This sequence joins TRBV19 and TRBJ1-3, with D unclear. CDR3 in amino acids: CASSRALGNTIYF. The DNA of the CDR3 is TGTGCCAGTAGCCGAGCCCTAGGAAACACCATATATTTT.